Following are 27 T cell receptor beta chains from one sample sequenced in a study of T cell changes during pregnancy in multiple sclerosis. Sequenced by immunoSEQ multiplex PCR; TCRdb stores in-frame clones only, minus some. The sample consists of 30,000 to 45,000 clones, 93% of them appearing once. Sequencing was performed on CD4+ T cells from peripheral blood mononuclear cells, taken in the first trimester of pregnancy. The receptors were gathered from a female donor with multiple sclerosis, enrolled in a pregnancy study.

A single count supports this clone. The chain recombines TRBV7-3 with TRBJ2-1; 7 bases are a match to TRBD2. The CDR3 consists of 15 residues. With V trimmed by 3 bases and J by 4 bases, 6 bases remained unmatched. Germline assignment: CDR1 SGHTA and CDR2 FQGTGA. The DNA for the CDR3 is TGTGCCAGCAGCTTCGAGGCTAGCGGTTACAATGAGCAGTTCTTC. It yields the protein CASSFEASGYNEQFF.

This clone was seen only once. The rearrangement uses TRBV5-1 and TRBJ1-2; D call uncertain. V was clipped by 4 bases and J by 0 bases, with 10 bases between them. The CDR3 totals 14 residues. Germline loops: CDR1 SGHRS, CDR2 YFSETQ. The CDR3 coding sequence is TGCGCCAGCAGCCCTGGGCCTTCTAACTATGGCTACACCTTC. As protein: CASSPGPSNYGYTF.

V and J are TRBV5-4 and TRBJ2-5, with TRBD2 matching over 14 bases. Looked up from germline, CDR1 is SGHNT and CDR2 is YYREEE (reference sequence). The CDR3 is made up of 18 amino acids. V lost 2 bases to trimming and J lost 0 bases; unmatched junction nucleotides: 6. For the CDR3, the DNA is TGTGCCAGCAGCTTTGGGACTAGCGGGGGAGCTTACCAAGAGACCCAGTACTTC. Its translation: CASSFGTSGGAYQETQYF. Variable domain in full (rest from reference TRBV5-4 and TRBJ2-5): ETGVTQSPTHLIKTRGQQVTLRCSSQSGHNTVSWYQQALGQGPQFIFQYYREEENGRGNFPPRFSGLQFPNYSSELNVNALELDDSALYLCASSFGTSGGAYQETQYFGPGTRLLVL.

This chain connects TRBV2 to TRBJ2-2, with a tentative D call TRBD1 (6 bases). Germline values: CDR1 SNHLY, CDR2 FYNNEI. V shed 3 bases and J shed 5 bases, with 16 bases lying between them. This CDR3 comprises 16 residues. This chain's CDR3 is CASSERTGPATGELFF. The CDR3 DNA reads TGTGCCAGCAGTGAGCGAACAGGGCCCGCAACCGGGGAGCTGTTTTTT.

The genes are TRBV19 and TRBJ2-7; 7 bases line up with TRBD1. The V segment lost 4 bases and the J segment 2 bases; nucleotides outside the gene matches: 5. CDR3 length: 14 amino acids. The germline V gene has CDR1 LNHDA and CDR2 SQIVND (reference sequence). Here the CDR3 reads CASSTTGQTYEQYF. In DNA, the CDR3 is TGTGCCAGTAGTACGACGGGACAGACCTACGAGCAGTACTTC.

The rearrangement links TRBV19 to TRBJ2-6; 10 bases agree with TRBD1. CDR3 length: 16 amino acids. V lost 8 bases, J lost 4 bases, and 8 bases stayed unmatched. CDR1 and CDR2 from the germline V gene are LNHDA and SQIVND (reference sequence). CDR3 bases: TGTGCCAGTCGTCCCGGGACAGGGGTGGGGGCCAACGTCCTGACTTTC. It encodes CASRPGTGVGANVLTF.

The V call is TRBV7-9, the J call TRBJ2-1; 10 bases line up with TRBD1. This CDR3 comprises 16 residues. CDR1 is SEHNR and CDR2 is FQNEAQ in the germline V gene (reference sequence). Trimming at V came to 5 bases and at J to 3 bases, leaving 7 bases not matched to a gene. CDR3 coding DNA: TGTGCCAGCAGCCCCCGGACAGGGGGATTCTACAATGAGCAGTTCTTC. Protein: CASSPRTGGFYNEQFF.

The DNA of the CDR3 is TGTGCCAGCAGCCCCCTGACAGGGGGCGCGGGTGGCTACACCTTC. Protein: CASSPLTGGAGGYTF. The genes are TRBV6-5 and TRBJ1-2; 10 bases fit TRBD1. CDR1 is MNHEY, CDR2 SVGAGI, per germline. The V gene end was trimmed by 6 bases and the J gene end by 7 bases; junction bases not matched to a gene: 11. This CDR3 region has 15 residues.

This rearrangement joins TRBV7-3 to TRBJ1-1; TRBD1 might be the D (5 bases). The CDR3 runs to 13 residues. In germline, CDR1 is SGHTA, CDR2 FQGTGA. The V and J ends lost 1 base and 3 bases respectively, with 6 bases between them. The CDR3, as DNA: TGTGCCAGCAGCTTAAAGGGGTACACTGAAGCTTTCTTT. The encoded protein is CASSLKGYTEAFF.

In DNA form, the CDR3 reads TGTGCCAGTAGTAACATGGGGGGGCAACGGGAGACCCAGTACTTC. This gives the protein CASSNMGGQRETQYF. The chain is built from TRBV19 and TRBJ2-5, with D maybe TRBD2 (7 bases). CDR3 length: 15 residues. The germline V and J ends were trimmed by 4 bases and 5 bases, with 17 bases remaining between them. The germline CDR1 and CDR2 sequences are LNHDA and SQIVND (reference sequence).

This rearrangement joins TRBV7-3 to TRBJ2-1, with TRBD2 matching over 7 bases. The CDR3 length is 16 residues. V shed 5 bases and J 3 bases; nucleotides not matched to a gene: 10. Germline CDR1 reads SGHTA; CDR2 reads FQGTGA. The CDR3 DNA reads as TGTGCCAGCAGCCCAACGACTAGCCGCATCTACAATGAGCAGTTCTTC. Residues: CASSPTTSRIYNEQFF.

The genes are TRBV6-6 and TRBJ2-1; D is ambiguous. Germline CDR1 MNHNY, CDR2 SVGAGI (reference sequence). V lost 2 bases, J lost 0 bases, and 11 bases lay in between. There are 16 residues in the CDR3. CDR3 DNA: TGTGCCAGCAGTTACGGCGGTTTGAGCTCCTACAATGAGCAGTTCTTC. It translates to CASSYGGLSSYNEQFF.

J is TRBJ2-7 and V is TRBV4-1, with 7 bases identical to TRBD2. With 5 bases clipped from V and 3 bases from J, the junction kept 10 bases outside the gene matches. This CDR3 has 15 residues. Germline V CDR1 and CDR2: MGHRA, YSYEKL. The CDR3 DNA follows: TGCGCCAGCAGCTCACCCAGCGGGACCGGCTACGAGCAGTACTTC. Translation: CASSSPSGTGYEQYF.

The chain links TRBV7-9 to TRBJ1-2, with TRBD1 identical over 9 bases. Per germline, CDR1 SEHNR and CDR2 FQNEAQ (reference sequence). The CDR3 runs 16 residues. With V trimmed by 2 bases and J by 7 bases, 11 bases remained unmatched. CDR3 DNA: TGTGCCAGCAGCTTAACCCAACAGGGGGCGCAGAGTGGCTACACCTTC. Translating gives CASSLTQQGAQSGYTF.

The chain couples TRBV27 to TRBJ2-5; weak D call: TRBD2 (6 bases). The CDR3 has 15 residues. Trimming removed 4 bases from V and 2 bases from J, with 14 bases in between. The germline V gene has CDR1 MNHEY and CDR2 SMNVEV (reference sequence). CDR3: CASSSWGEIQETQYF. The CDR3 bases are TGTGCCAGCAGTTCCTGGGGGGAGATTCAAGAGACCCAGTACTTC.

This chain connects TRBV25-1 to TRBJ1-3, with a weak D call TRBD1 (5 bases). CDR3 length: 16 amino acids. Germline CDR1 MGHDK, CDR2 SYGVNS. V lost 3 bases and J 0 bases, leaving 12 bases between the germline ends. This CDR3 is CASSEGREDSGNTIYF. The CDR3 bases are TGTGCCAGCAGTGAGGGCAGGGAAGACTCTGGAAACACCATATATTTT.

The chain joins TRBV6-1 to TRBJ2-3; 10 nucleotides align to TRBD1. V was pared by 7 bases and J by 4 bases, with 8 bases of the junction left unmatched. The CDR3 sequence is 15 residues long. Germline CDR1 reads MNHNS; CDR2 reads SASEGT. The CDR3 loop is CASNLDRGSADTQYF. CDR3 coding DNA: TGTGCCAGCAACCTGGACAGGGGGTCTGCAGATACGCAGTATTTT.

V is TRBV27 and J is TRBJ1-2; D is perhaps TRBD1 (5 bases). V lost 3 bases, J lost 4 bases, and 12 bases lay in between. Germline V gene data show CDR1 as MNHEY and CDR2 as SMNVEV (reference sequence). The CDR3 has 14 residues. CDR3 DNA: TGTGCCAGCAGTTTCTCGGGGGGAAGCTATGGCTACACCTTC. The encoded protein is CASSFSGGSYGYTF.

This chain connects TRBV2 to TRBJ1-5; D is perhaps TRBD1 (5 bases). V was shortened by 1 base and J by 7 bases, with 14 bases between the two germline ends. This CDR3 region has 15 residues. Germline V lookup: CDR1 SNHLY, CDR2 FYNNEI. In DNA, the CDR3 is TGTGCCAGCAGTGAAGGTCAGGGTAAGGTACAGCCCCAGCATTTT. This sequence encodes CASSEGQGKVQPQHF.

The CDR3, as DNA: TGCGCCAGCAGCTTGAATGGACCCCCGAGCGGGGAGACCCAGTACTTC. Protein sequence: CASSLNGPPSGETQYF. The genes are TRBV5-1 and TRBJ2-5; possible D gene TRBD2, 6 bases. The germline V and J ends were trimmed by 1 base and 5 bases, with 18 bases remaining between them. In germline, CDR1 is SGHRS, CDR2 YFSETQ. The CDR3 is made up of 16 amino acids.

The V gene is TRBV27, the J gene TRBJ2-7; TRBD2 aligns across 7 bases. CDR1 is MNHEY and CDR2 is SMNVEV in the germline V gene (reference sequence). The CDR3 is 15 amino acids. V lost 3 bases, J lost 0 bases, and 5 bases stayed unmatched. The CDR3 DNA reads TGTGCCAGCAGTTTTACAGCGGGGAGCTCCTACGAGCAGTACTTC. This translates into CASSFTAGSSYEQYF.

The chain recombines TRBV10-3 with TRBJ1-2, with unresolved D. The V end lost 2 bases, the J end lost 3 bases, and 4 bases lay between the germline ends. Germline CDR1 and CDR2: ENHRY and SYGVKD. The CDR3 is 12 residues long. The CDR3 DNA reads TGTGCCATCAGTGAGAGCGACTATGGCTACACCTTC. Translated: CAISESDYGYTF.

The chain links TRBV11-2 to TRBJ2-1, with TRBD2 as a possible D gene (6 bases). Trimming left V 2 bases short and J 9 bases short, with 20 bases between. Germline V gene data show CDR1 as SGHAT and CDR2 as FQNNGV. This CDR3 spans 16 amino acids. CDR3 sequence: CASSLRASAKGVEQFF. The CDR3 DNA sequence: TGTGCCAGCAGCTTAAGGGCTAGCGCCAAAGGAGTTGAGCAGTTCTTC. The full variable domain, its missing parts supplied by reference TRBV11-2 and TRBJ2-1, is EAGVAQSPRYKIIEKRQSVAFWCNPISGHATLYWYQQILGQGPKLLIQFQNNGVVDDSQLPKDRFSAERLKGVDSTLKIQPAKLEDSAVYLCASSLRASAKGVEQFFGPGTRLTVL.

J is TRBJ2-4 and V is TRBV5-1; 8 bases line up with TRBD1. Per the germline V gene, CDR1 is SGHRS and CDR2 is YFSETQ. Trimming at V came to 4 bases and at J to 11 bases, leaving 8 bases not matched to a gene. The CDR3 sequence is 13 residues long. CDR3 in DNA: TGCGCCAGCAGCCCAGAGGACAGGGAGTTTCAGTACTTC. This encodes CASSPEDREFQYF.

The chain recombines TRBV7-2 with TRBJ2-3; possibly TRBD1 for D (5 bases). The CDR3 has 17 amino acids. Germline V CDR1 and CDR2: SGHTA, FQGNSA. The V and J ends lost 1 base and 3 bases respectively, with 17 bases between them. CDR3 DNA sequence: TGTGCCAGCAGCTTAGGGTTAGGGGTAGGGTATACAGATACGCAGTATTTT. The encoded protein is CASSLGLGVGYTDTQYF.

This chain uses TRBV7-3 with TRBJ2-2; 14 positions match TRBD2. This CDR3 contains 15 residues. Losses at the gene ends were 4 bases for V and 6 bases for J; bases not matched to a gene: 1. The germline V gene has CDR1 SGHTA and CDR2 FQGTGA. Here the CDR3 reads CASSWGLAGAGELFF. In nucleotides, the CDR3 is TGTGCCAGCAGCTGGGGACTAGCGGGGGCCGGGGAGCTGTTTTTT.

The chain employs TRBV28 and TRBJ2-2; the match to TRBD1 covers 9 bases. V trimming: 1 base; J trimming: 1 base; junction bases outside the gene matches: 4. The CDR3 spans 17 residues. From germline, CDR1 is MDHEN and CDR2 SYDVKM. The CDR3 DNA is TGTGCCAGCAGTTTATTCGGACAGGGGTTGAACACCGGGGAGCTGTTTTTT. Protein: CASSLFGQGLNTGELFF. Supplemented by reference TRBV28 and TRBJ2-2, the full variable domain reads DVKVTQSSRYLVKRTGEKVFLECVQDMDHENMFWYRQDPGLGLRLIYFSYDVKMKEKGDIPEGYSVSREKKERFSLILESASTNQTSMYLCASSLFGQGLNTGELFFGEGSRLTVL.